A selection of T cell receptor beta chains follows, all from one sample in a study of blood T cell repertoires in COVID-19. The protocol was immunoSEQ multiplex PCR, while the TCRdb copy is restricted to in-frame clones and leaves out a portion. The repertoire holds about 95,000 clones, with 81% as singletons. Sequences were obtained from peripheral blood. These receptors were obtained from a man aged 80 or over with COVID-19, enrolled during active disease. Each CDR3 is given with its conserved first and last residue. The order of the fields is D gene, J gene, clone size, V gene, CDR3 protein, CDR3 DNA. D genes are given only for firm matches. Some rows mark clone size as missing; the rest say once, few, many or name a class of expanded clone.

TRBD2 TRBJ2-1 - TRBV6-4 CASSHLGTSGSEQFF TGTGCCAGCAGTCACCTTGGGACTAGCGGAAGTGAGCAGTTCTTC
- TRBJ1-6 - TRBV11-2 CASSFAAGYINSPLHF TGTGCCAGCAGCTTCGCGGCAGGGTATATCAATTCACCCCTCCACTTT
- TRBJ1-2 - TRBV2 CASSPLYGYTF TGTGCCAGCAGTCCCCTCTATGGCTACACCTTC
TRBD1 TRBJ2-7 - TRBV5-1 CASSFSLGTGSSEQYF TGCGCCAGCAGCTTCTCCCTCGGGACAGGGTCCTCCGAGCAGTACTTC
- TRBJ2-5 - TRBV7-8 CASRGRVGEEARETQYF TGTGCCAGCAGGGGTAGGGTGGGAGAGGAGGCAAGGGAGACCCAGTACTTC
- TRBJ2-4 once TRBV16 CASSQGLGNIQYF TGTGCCAGCAGCCAAGGCCTAGGAAACATTCAGTACTTC
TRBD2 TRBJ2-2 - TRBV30 CASKRGRNTGELFF TGTGCCTCGAAGCGGGGGAGGAACACCGGGGAGCTGTTTTTT
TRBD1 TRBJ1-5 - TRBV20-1 CSASLTGFNQPQHF TGCAGTGCTAGTTTGACAGGGTTCAATCAGCCCCAGCATTTT
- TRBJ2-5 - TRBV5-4 CASSDPDYAQETQYF TGTGCCAGCAGCGATCCCGACTATGCTCAAGAGACCCAGTACTTC
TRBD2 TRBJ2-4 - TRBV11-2 CASSLLPPGGDGKNIQYF TGTGCCAGCAGCTTACTCCCACCGGGGGGTGACGGCAAAAACATTCAGTACTTC
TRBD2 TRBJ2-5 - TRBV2 CASRQLAGVIETQYF TGTGCCAGCCGCCAACTAGCGGGGGTTATCGAGACCCAGTACTTC
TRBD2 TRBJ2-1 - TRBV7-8 CASSLAVTSGIEEQFF TGTGCCAGCAGCTTAGCGGTGACTAGCGGGATTGAAGAGCAGTTCTTC
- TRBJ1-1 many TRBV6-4 CASSSDSYMNTEAFF TGTGCCAGCAGCTCTGACTCGTACATGAACACTGAAGCTTTCTTT
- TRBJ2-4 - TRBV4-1 CASSQEGVWANIQYF TGCGCCAGCAGCCAAGAAGGGGTTTGGGCGAACATTCAGTACTTC
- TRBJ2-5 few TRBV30 CAWSREKPETQYF TGTGCCTGGAGCCGGGAGAAGCCAGAGACCCAGTACTTC
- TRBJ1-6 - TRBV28 CASSFRRVRYNSPLHF TGTGCCAGCAGTTTCCGCCGGGTGCGATATAATTCACCCCTCCACTTT
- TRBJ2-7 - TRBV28 CASSLGQTYF TGTGCCAGCAGCTTAGGACAGACGTACTTC
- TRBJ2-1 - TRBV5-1 CASSLVSSYNEQFF TGCGCCAGCAGCTTGGTTAGCTCCTACAATGAGCAGTTCTTC
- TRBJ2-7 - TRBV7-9 CASSLRGTQGRLVSYEQYF TGTGCCAGCAGCTTAAGAGGGACACAGGGAAGATTAGTATCCTACGAGCAGTACTTC